Given below is one TCR beta chain in context. This CDR3 is also generated by other DNA sequences in the sample. CD8 cells regarded as naive lacked CD45RO, were positively chosen for CCR7, and omitted terminally differentiated effector memory CD45RA+ cells. Donors had no recently reported acute infections or vaccinations and were HIV-negative. The sample is drawn from a study of shared clonotypes between healthy human individuals. Repertoires were generated with immunoSEQ multiplex PCR, while TCRdb's copy carries only in-frame clones and drops some. The sample lists hundreds of thousands of clones; around 92% were seen once. The source of this sequence is a young man in good health. The sample was naive CD8+ T cells sorted from blood.

The CDR3 sequence is CASSQDSSFYNEQFF. The CDR3 nucleotides read TGTGCCAGCAGCCAAGACTCCAGTTTCTACAATGAGCAGTTCTTC. The V call is TRBV14, the J call TRBJ2-1; D remains unclear. This CDR3 is built from 15 residues. The germline V gene has CDR1 SGHDN and CDR2 FVKESK. The germline V and J ends were trimmed by 0 bases and 3 bases, with 9 bases remaining between them. Filled out from reference TRBV14 and TRBJ2-1, the complete variable domain reads EAGVTQFPSHSVIEKGQTVTLRCDPISGHDNLYWYRRVMGKEIKFLLHFVKESKQDESGMPNNRFLAERTGGTYSTLKVQPAELEDSGVYFCASSQDSSFYNEQFFGPGTRLTVL.